This T cell receptor beta chain appears in the sequencing data of a study of cytomegalovirus exposure and HLA in healthy donors. Turning to the study itself: Unique TCRs from HLA-typed donors, roughly 89 million of them, were held in an early data release. Of the donors genotyped, a few hundred in all, 80% to 85% fell in the Caucasian-associated ancestry cluster. Whole-study findings and limits: It was about 150 TCR beta chains that were listed as cytomegalovirus-associated.

The PCR used 60 Vbeta and 13 Jbeta primers. Assay used: immunoSEQ multiplex PCR; TCRdb lists only in-frame clones, some missing. The profile shows about 140,000 clones, 60% to 85% of them singletons. CDR3 length: 14 amino acids. V dropped 3 bases and J dropped 3 bases, with 9 bases sitting between them. CDR1 SGHVS and CDR2 FQNEAQ come from the germline V gene. On this clone itself: Its antigen is unidentified.

The sequenced sample was PBMCs. The genes are TRBV7-8 and TRBJ1-3, with D perhaps TRBD1 (6 bases). The receptor's source is a man between 18 and 29 years old in good health and CMV-seronegative. The CDR3 nucleotides are TGTGCCAGCAGCTTCGGGACATATGGAAACACCATATATTTT. Translation: CASSFGTYGNTIYF.